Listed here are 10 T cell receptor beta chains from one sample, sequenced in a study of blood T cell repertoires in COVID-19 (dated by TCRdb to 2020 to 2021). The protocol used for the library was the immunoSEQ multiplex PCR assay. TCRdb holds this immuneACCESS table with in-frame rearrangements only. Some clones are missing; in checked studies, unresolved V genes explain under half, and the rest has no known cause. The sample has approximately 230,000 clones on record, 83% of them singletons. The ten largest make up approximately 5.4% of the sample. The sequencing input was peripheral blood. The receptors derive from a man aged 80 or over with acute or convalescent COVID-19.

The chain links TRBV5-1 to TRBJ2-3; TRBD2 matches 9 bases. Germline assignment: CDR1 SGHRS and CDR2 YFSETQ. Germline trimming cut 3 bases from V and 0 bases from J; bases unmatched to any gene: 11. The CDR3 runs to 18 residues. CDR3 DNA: TGCGCCAGCAGCTCCTTGAGTAGCGGGAGATCTAGCACAGATACGCAGTATTTT. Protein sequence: CASSSLSSGRSSTDTQYF.

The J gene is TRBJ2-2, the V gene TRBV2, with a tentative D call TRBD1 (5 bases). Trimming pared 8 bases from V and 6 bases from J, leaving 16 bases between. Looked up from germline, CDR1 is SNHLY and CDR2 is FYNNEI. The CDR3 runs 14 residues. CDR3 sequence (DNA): TGTGCCAGCCGCGTGCAGGGTGTTGCCGGGGAGCTGTTTTTT. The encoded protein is CASRVQGVAGELFF.

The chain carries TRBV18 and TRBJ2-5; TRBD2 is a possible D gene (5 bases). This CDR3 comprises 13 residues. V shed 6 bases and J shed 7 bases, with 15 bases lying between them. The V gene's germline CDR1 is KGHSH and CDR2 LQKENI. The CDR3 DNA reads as TGTGCCAGCTCCCCCCAGGACTCTCGGACCCAGTACTTC. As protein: CASSPQDSRTQYF.

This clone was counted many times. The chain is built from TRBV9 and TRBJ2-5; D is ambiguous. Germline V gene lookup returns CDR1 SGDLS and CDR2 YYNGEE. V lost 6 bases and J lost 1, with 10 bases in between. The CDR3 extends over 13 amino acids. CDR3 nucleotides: TGTGCCAGCAACCCAGGTATCCAAGAGACCCAGTACTTC. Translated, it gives CASNPGIQETQYF.

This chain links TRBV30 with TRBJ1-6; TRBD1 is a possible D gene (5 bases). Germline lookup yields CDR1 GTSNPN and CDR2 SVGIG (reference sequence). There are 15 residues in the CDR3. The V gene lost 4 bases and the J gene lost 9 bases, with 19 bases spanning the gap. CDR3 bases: TGTGCCTGGAAGTTGGGGGGGGTGATTGTTTCACCCCTCCACTTT. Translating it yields CAWKLGGVIVSPLHF.

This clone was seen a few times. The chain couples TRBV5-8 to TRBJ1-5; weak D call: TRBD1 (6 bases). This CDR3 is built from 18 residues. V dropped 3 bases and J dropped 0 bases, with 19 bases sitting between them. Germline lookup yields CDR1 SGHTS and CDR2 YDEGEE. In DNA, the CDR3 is TGTGCCAGCAGCTACCTAGTTGGGACAAGGGGTAGCAATCAGCCCCAGCATTTT. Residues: CASSYLVGTRGSNQPQHF. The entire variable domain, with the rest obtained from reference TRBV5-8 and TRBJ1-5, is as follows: EAGVTQSPTHLIKTRGQQATLRCSPISGHTSVYWYQQALGLGLQFLLWYDEGEERNRGNFPPRFSGRQFPNYSSELNVNALELEDSALYLCASSYLVGTRGSNQPQHFGDGTRLSIL.

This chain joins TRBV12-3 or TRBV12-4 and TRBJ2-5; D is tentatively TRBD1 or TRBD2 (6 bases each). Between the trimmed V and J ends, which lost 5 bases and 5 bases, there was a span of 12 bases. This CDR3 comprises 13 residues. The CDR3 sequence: CASSLGGLETQYF. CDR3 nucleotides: TGTGCCAGCAGTCTAGGGGGGCTTGAGACCCAGTACTTC.

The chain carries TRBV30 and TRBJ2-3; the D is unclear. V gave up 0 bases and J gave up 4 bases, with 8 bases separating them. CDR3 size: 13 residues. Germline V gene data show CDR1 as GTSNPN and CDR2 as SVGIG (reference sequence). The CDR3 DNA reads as TGTGCCTGGAGTGTACCGGCGGCAGATACGCAGTATTTT. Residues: CAWSVPAADTQYF.

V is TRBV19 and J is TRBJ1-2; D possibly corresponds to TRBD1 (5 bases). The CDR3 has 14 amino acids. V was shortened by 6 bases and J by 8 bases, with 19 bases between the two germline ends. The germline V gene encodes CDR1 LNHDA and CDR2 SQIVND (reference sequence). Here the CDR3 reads CASSSNPQGGGYTF. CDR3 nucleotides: TGTGCCAGTAGCTCCAACCCTCAGGGAGGAGGCTACACCTTC.

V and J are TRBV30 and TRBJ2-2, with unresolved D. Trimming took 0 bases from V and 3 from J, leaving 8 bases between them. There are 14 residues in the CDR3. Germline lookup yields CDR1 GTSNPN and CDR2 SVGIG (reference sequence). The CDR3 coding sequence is TGTGCCTGGAGTGTACCTAGACACACCGGGGAGCTGTTTTTT. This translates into CAWSVPRHTGELFF. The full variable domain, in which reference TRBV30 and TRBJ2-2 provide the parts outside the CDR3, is SQTIHQWPATLVQPVGSPLSLECTVEGTSNPNLYWYRQAAGRGLQLLFYSVGIGQISSEVPQNLSASRPQDRQFILSSKKLLLSDSGFYLCAWSVPRHTGELFFGEGSRLTVL.